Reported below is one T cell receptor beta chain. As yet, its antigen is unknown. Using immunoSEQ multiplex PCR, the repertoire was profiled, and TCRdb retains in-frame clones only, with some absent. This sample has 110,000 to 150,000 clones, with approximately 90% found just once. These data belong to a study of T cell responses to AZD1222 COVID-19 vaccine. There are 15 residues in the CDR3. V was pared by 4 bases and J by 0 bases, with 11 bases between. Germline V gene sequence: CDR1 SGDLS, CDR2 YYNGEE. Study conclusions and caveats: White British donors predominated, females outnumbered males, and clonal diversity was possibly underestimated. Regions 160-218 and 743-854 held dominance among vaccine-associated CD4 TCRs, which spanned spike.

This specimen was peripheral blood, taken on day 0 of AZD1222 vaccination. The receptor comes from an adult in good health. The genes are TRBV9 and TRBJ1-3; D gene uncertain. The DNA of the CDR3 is TGTGCCAGCAGCCCCTACCTAGACTCTGGAAACACCATATATTTT. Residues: CASSPYLDSGNTIYF. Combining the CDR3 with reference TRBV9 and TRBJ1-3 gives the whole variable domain DSGVTQTPKHLITATGQRVTLRCSPRSGDLSVYWYQQSLDQGLQFLIQYYNGEERAKGNILERFSAQQFPDLHSELNLSSLELGDSALYFCASSPYLDSGNTIYFGEGSWLTVV.